This is a list of T cell receptor beta chains from one sample in a study of OX40 agonist ivuxolimab in advanced cancers. Profiling relied on immunoSEQ multiplex PCR, and the TCRdb table lists in-frame clones only, not all of them. The repertoire holds fewer than 65,000 clones, around 87% seen once, with 10% to 12% in the top ten. This specimen consisted of CD4+ or CD8+ T cells sorted from blood, obtained in a trial of the OX40 agonist ivuxolimab. The receptors originated from an adult with an advanced solid tumor such as melanoma, head and neck, liver or kidney cancer. The CDR3 runs from the conserved cysteine through the conserved F or W. A D gene is named only where the DNA matches it firmly. Some rows have no size entry. The others give once, few or many, or a class for an expanded clone.

abundance	j_gene	d_gene	v_gene	CDR3nt	CDR3aa
NA	TRBJ2-7	NA	TRBV18	TGTGCCAGCTCACGGCGAGGGAGGACCTCCTACGAGCAGTACTTC	CASSRRGRTSYEQYF
NA	TRBJ2-3	TRBD1	TRBV6-6	TGTGCCAGCAGGACTCTGGGACAGGGTGCCCCCTATACGCAGTATTTT	CASRTLGQGAPYTQYF
NA	TRBJ2-7	TRBD1	TRBV4-1	TGCGCCAGCAGCCAAGGGGGGACAGGTACGACTTACGAGCAGTACTTC	CASSQGGTGTTYEQYF
NA	TRBJ2-5	NA	TRBV29-1	TGCAGCGTTGTACCAGCCCAAGAGACCCAGTACTTC	CSVVPAQETQYF
NA	TRBJ2-1	NA	TRBV7-2	TGTGCCAGCAGCTTAGGGGGGAGTAGTTTTTGGGAGTTCTTC	CASSLGGSSFWEFF
NA	TRBJ1-6	NA	TRBV11-2	TGTGCCAGCAGCTTAGAATCGGATTCACCCCTCCACTTT	CASSLESDSPLHF
once	TRBJ1-3	NA	TRBV6-6	TGTGCCAGCAGCGGGACTAGTGGAGGAAACACCATATATTTT	CASSGTSGGNTIYF
NA	TRBJ2-7	NA	TRBV28	TGTGCCAGCAGTTTATGGCTGCCTGGGGACGAGCAGTACTTC	CASSLWLPGDEQYF
NA	TRBJ1-1	NA	TRBV19	TGTGCCAGTAGTAACCTCAGGACAGTGAACACTGAAGCTTTCTTT	CASSNLRTVNTEAFF
NA	TRBJ1-1	NA	TRBV6-5	TGTGCCAGCAGCTATTTACCGCAGAACACTGAAGCTTTCTTT	CASSYLPQNTEAFF
NA	TRBJ2-1	NA	TRBV19	TGTGCCAGTAGCAGGGCAGGGGTCCACAATGAGCAGTTCTTC	CASSRAGVHNEQFF
NA	TRBJ2-3	NA	TRBV4-1	TGCGCCAGCAGCCAAGTTGGAGCAGATACGCAGTATTTT	CASSQVGADTQYF
NA	TRBJ2-1	NA	TRBV29-1	TGCAGCGTTGAGGAAGGGAGAATAGATGAGCAGTTCTTC	CSVEEGRIDEQFF
NA	TRBJ1-6	NA	TRBV7-8	TGTGCCAGCAGCTTAGAGTATACGGGTGCCCATTCACCCCTCCACTTT	CASSLEYTGAHSPLHF
NA	TRBJ2-5	NA	TRBV7-7	TGTGCTAGCAGCTCCGGAGGGACCCAGTACTTC	CASSSGGTQYF
NA	TRBJ1-5	TRBD1	TRBV9	TGTGCCAGCAGCCGGGACAGCGATCAGCCCCAGCATTTT	CASSRDSDQPQHF
NA	TRBJ2-3	TRBD2	TRBV5-1	TGCGCCAGCAGCGCCTTAGGACTAGCGGGGCGACCTAGCACAGATACGCAGTATTTT	CASSALGLAGRPSTDTQYF
NA	TRBJ1-5	NA	TRBV28	TGTGCCAGCAGTTTTGTCGACATCTATAGCAATCAGCCCCAGCATTTT	CASSFVDIYSNQPQHF
NA	TRBJ1-5	NA	TRBV18	TGTGCCAGCTCACTCTTACGGGGGGCGGATCAGCCCCAGCATTTT	CASSLLRGADQPQHF
few	TRBJ2-5	NA	TRBV14	TGTGCCAGCAGCCGACCCCACTGGTACCAAGAGACCCAGTACTTC	CASSRPHWYQETQYF
NA	TRBJ1-2	NA	TRBV4-1	TGCGCTAGCAGCCAACCCCGGGACACGGGGTTGAAGGGCTACACCTTC	CASSQPRDTGLKGYTF
NA	TRBJ1-2	NA	TRBV28	TGTGCCAGCAGTCCCCGTAGGCGGGCTAACTATGGCTACACCTTC	CASSPRRRANYGYTF
NA	TRBJ1-1	NA	TRBV2	TGTGCCAGCAGTGGGGGGTATTTCGCTGAAGCTTTCTTT	CASSGGYFAEAFF
once	TRBJ2-7	TRBD2	TRBV4-3	TGCGCCAGCAGCCAGACGATAGCGGGAGGGACCCCCTACGAGCAGTACTTC	CASSQTIAGGTPYEQYF